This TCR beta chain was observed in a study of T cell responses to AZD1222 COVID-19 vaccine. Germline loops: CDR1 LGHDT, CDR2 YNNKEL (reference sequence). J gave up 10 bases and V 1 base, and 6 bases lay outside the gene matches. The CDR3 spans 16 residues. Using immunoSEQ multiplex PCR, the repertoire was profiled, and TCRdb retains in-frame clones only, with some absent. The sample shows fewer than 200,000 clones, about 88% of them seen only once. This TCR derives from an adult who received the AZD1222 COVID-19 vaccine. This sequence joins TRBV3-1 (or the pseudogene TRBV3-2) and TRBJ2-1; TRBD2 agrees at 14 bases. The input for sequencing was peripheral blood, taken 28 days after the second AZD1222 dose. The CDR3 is CASSQGLAGGPGEQFF. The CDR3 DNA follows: TGTGCCAGCAGCCAAGGACTAGCGGGAGGGCCCGGAGAGCAGTTCTTC.